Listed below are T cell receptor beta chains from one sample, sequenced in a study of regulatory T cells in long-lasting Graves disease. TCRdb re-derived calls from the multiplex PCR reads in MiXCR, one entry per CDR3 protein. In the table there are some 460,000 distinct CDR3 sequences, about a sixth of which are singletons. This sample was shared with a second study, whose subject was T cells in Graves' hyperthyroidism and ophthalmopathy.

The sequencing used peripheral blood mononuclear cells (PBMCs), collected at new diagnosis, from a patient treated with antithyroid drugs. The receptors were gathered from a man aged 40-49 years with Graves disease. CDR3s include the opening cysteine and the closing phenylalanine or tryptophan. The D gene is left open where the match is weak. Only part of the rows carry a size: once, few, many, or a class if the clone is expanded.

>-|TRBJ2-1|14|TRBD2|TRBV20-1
TGCAGTGCTAGAGGTCTAGCGGTACACAATGAGCAGTTCTTC
CSARGLAVHNEQFF
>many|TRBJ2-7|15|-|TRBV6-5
TGTGCCAGCAGTTTGGGAACTAGCAGGAAATACGAGCAGTACTTC
CASSLGTSRKYEQYF
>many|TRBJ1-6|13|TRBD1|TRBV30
TGTGCCTCCGCCGGACAGGGGGTTCCACCCCTCCACTTT
CASAGQGVPPLHF
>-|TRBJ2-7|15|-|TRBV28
TGTGCCAGCACCAGGAGTCCGATGCACTACTACGAGCAGTACTTC
CASTRSPMHYYEQYF
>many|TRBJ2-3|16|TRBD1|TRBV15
TGTGCCACCAGCAGAGATCGGCAGGGGGGCACAGATACGCAGTATTTT
CATSRDRQGGTDTQYF
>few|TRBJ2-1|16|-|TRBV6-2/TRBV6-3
TGTGCCAGCAGTTACTCATACAGGAGGTCCTACAATGAGCAGTTCTTC
CASSYSYRRSYNEQFF
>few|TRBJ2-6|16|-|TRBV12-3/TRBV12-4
TGTGCCAGCAGTTTGCCGCTGGGGCATGGGGCCAACGTCCTGACTTTC
CASSLPLGHGANVLTF
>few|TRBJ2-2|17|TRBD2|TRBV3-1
TGTGCCAGCAGCCAACGACGACTAGCGGGAGGGCCCCGGGAGCTGTTTTTT
CASSQRRLAGGPRELFF
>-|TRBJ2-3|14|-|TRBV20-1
TGCAGTGCTAGCCTAGCGTTAACCACAGATACGCAGTATTTT
CSASLALTTDTQYF
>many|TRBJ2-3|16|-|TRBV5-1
TGCGCCAGCAGCCCTAAACATAGCGGATCCACAGATACGCAGTATTTT
CASSPKHSGSTDTQYF
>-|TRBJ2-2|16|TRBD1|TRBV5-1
TGCGCCAGCAGCTTCCTGACAGGGGGCCAGGCACGGGAGCTGTTTTTT
CASSFLTGGQARELFF
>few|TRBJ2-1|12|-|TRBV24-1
TGTGCCACCAGTGCCTGGAGCAATGAGCAGTTCTTC
CATSAWSNEQFF
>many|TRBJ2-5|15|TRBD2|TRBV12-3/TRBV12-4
TGTGCCAGCAGTGGGAGACTAGCGGGAGCCCAGACCCAGTACTTC
CASSGRLAGAQTQYF
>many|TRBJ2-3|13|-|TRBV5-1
TGCGCCAGCAGCTTGGGGTTCGAAGATACGCAGTATTTT
CASSLGFEDTQYF
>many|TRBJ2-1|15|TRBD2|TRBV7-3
TGTGCCAGCAGCTTATCTAGCGGGAAGTACAATGAGCAGTTCTTC
CASSLSSGKYNEQFF
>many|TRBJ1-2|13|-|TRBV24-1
TGTGCCACCAGTTCCCCAGGGGAATATGGCTACACCTTC
CATSSPGEYGYTF
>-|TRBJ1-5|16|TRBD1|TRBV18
TGTGCCAGCTCCCCAAAAACGACAGGGGCGAATCAGCCCCAGCATTTT
CASSPKTTGANQPQHF
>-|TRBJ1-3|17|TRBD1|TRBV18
TGTGCCAGCTCACCACCACAGGGGTCAGTCTCTGGAAACACCATATATTTT
CASSPPQGSVSGNTIYF
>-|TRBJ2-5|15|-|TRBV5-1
TGCGCCAGCAGCTTGGTAGCTAGCCGCCAAGAGACCCAGTACTTC
CASSLVASRQETQYF
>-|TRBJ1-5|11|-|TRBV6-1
TGTGCCAGCAGGGACAATCAGCCCCAGCATTTT
CASRDNQPQHF
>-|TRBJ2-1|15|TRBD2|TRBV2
TGTGCCAGCAGTGTGACTAGCGTCTCCTACAATGAGCAGTTCTTC
CASSVTSVSYNEQFF
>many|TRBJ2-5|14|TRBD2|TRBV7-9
TGTGCCAGCAGCTTAGAGCGACGACTAGCGGTACGGTACTTC
CASSLERRLAVRYF
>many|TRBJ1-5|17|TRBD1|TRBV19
TGTGCCAGTAGTCCGCGGACAGGGGGCATGGGCAATCAGCCCCAGCATTTT
CASSPRTGGMGNQPQHF
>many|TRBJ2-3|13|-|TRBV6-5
TGTGCCAGCAGTTACGGCGAGACAGATACGCAGTATTTT
CASSYGETDTQYF
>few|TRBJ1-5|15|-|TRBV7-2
TGTGCCAGCAGCTTAGTTGAGGGGTTTGGGCAGCCCCAGCATTTT
CASSLVEGFGQPQHF
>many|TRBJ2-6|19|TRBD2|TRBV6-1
TGTGCCAGCAGTCAAGTATGGCTAGCGGGAGCTGATGGGGCCAACGTCCTGACTTTC
CASSQVWLAGADGANVLTF
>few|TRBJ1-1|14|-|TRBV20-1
TGCAGTGCTACATACTCTTCACTAAGCACTGAAGCTTTCTTT
CSATYSSLSTEAFF
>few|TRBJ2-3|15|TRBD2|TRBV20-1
TGCAGTGCTAGAGCGACTAGCGGCATCACAGATACGCAGTATTTT
CSARATSGITDTQYF
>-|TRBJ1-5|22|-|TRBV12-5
TGTGCTAGTGGTTGGGCGACAGGTTCAATCAGCCCTTCCGGGGGGTTCAATCAGCCCCAGCATTTT
CASGWATGSISPSGGFNQPQHF
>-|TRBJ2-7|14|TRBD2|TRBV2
TGTGCCAGCGACAGACTAGCGGGAGATGGCGAGCAGTACTTC
CASDRLAGDGEQYF
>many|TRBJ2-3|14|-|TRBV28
TGTGCCAGCAGTTTTGAGGGCCTTACAGATACGCAGTATTTT
CASSFEGLTDTQYF
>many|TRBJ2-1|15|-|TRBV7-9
TGTGCCAGCAGCTTTTGGACTGGAGCCTACAATGAGCAGTTCTTC
CASSFWTGAYNEQFF
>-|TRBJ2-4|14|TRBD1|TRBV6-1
TGTGCCAGCAGTACGCAGGGGGCGGGAAACATTCAGTACTTC
CASSTQGAGNIQYF
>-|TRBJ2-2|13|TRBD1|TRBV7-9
TGTGCCAGCAGTCCCACAGGGGTAGGGGAGCTGTTTTTT
CASSPTGVGELFF
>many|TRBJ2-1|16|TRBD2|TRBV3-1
TGTGCCAGCAGCCCGACTAGCGGGAGTTGGTACAATGAGCAGTTCTTC
CASSPTSGSWYNEQFF
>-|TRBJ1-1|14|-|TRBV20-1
TGCAGTGCCGCACTAGCGGGAGGGGGCACTGAAGCTTTCTTT
CSAALAGGGTEAFF
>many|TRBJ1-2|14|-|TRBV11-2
TGTGCCAGCAGCCCCGACGGGGCTAACTATGGCTACACCTTC
CASSPDGANYGYTF
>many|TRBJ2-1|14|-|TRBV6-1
TGTGCCAGCAGTCCCGATATTGTCTTCAATGAGCAGTTCTTC
CASSPDIVFNEQFF
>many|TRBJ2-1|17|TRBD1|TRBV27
TGTGCCAGCAGTCCCAATCCCGGGACAGCCTGGCTGAATGAGCAGTTCTTC
CASSPNPGTAWLNEQFF
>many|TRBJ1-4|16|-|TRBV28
TGTGCCAGCAGTGGCCGCAGGGGCGCTCGGAATGAAAAACTGTTTTTT
CASSGRRGARNEKLFF
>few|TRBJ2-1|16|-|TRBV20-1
TGCAGTGCTAGGACCACTCCGGGGCTGGCCTACAATGAGCAGTTCTTC
CSARTTPGLAYNEQFF
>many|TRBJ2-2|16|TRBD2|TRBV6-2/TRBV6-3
TGTGCCAGCAGTGGAACTAGCGGGGTGAACACCGGGGAGCTGTTTTTT
CASSGTSGVNTGELFF
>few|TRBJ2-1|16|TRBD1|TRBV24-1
TGTGCCACCAGTGATCCGACAGGGGTTTCCTACAATGAGCAGTTCTTC
CATSDPTGVSYNEQFF
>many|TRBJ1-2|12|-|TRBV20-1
TGCAGTGCTAGAGATCTTGGCTATGGCTACACCTTC
CSARDLGYGYTF
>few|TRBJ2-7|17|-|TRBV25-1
TGTGCCAGCAGTCAAAACCCCATGGGACCAGCGGGCTACGAGCAGTACTTC
CASSQNPMGPAGYEQYF
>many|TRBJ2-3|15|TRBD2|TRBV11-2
TGTGCCAGCAGCTTACTACTAGCGAACACAGATACGCAGTATTTT
CASSLLLANTDTQYF
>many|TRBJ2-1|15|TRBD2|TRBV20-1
TGCAGTGCTAGATCTGAGGGACTAGCCTACAATGAGCAGTTCTTC
CSARSEGLAYNEQFF
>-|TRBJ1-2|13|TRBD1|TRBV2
TGTGCCAGCAGTGAATGGACAGGGTTTGGCTACACCTTC
CASSEWTGFGYTF
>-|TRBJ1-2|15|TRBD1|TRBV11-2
TGTGCCAGCAGCTTAGAGGCGGGACAGAACTATGGCTACACCTTC
CASSLEAGQNYGYTF
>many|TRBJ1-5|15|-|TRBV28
TGTGCCAGCAGTCCAACGACCGCACAGGGCCAGCCCCAGCATTTT
CASSPTTAQGQPQHF
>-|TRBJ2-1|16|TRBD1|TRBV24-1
TGTGCCACCAGTGATTTATCAGGGGGCGCGTACAATGAGCAGTTCTTC
CATSDLSGGAYNEQFF
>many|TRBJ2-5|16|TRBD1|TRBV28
TGTGCCAGCAGCCTCCTTCCGGGACAGGGCACCGAGACCCAGTACTTC
CASSLLPGQGTETQYF
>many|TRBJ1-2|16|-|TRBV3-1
TGTGCCAGCAGCCAAGAAAGGACGGGCTTGGGGTATGGCTACACCTTC
CASSQERTGLGYGYTF
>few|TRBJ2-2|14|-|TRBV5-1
TGCGCCAGCAGCTTGTTAGAAAACACCGGGGAGCTGTTTTTT
CASSLLENTGELFF
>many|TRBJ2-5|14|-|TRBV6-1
TGTGCCAGCACTTCACCCGGCCGGCAAGAGACCCAGTACTTC
CASTSPGRQETQYF
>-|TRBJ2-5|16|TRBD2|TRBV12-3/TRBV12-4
TGTGCCAGCAGTACTCTAGCGGGAGGGTTCCAAGAGACCCAGTACTTC
CASSTLAGGFQETQYF
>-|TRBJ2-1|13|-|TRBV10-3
TGTGCCATCACCCAGACAGGTCTCAGTGAGCAGTTCTTC
CAITQTGLSEQFF
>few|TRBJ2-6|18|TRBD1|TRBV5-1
TGCGCCAGCAGCTTGTCGACAGGGATCTCCTCTGGGGCCAACGTCCTGACTTTC
CASSLSTGISSGANVLTF
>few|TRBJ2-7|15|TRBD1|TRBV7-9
TGTGCCAGCAGCTCGAAAAACAGGGGGATGAGTGAGCAGTACTTC
CASSSKNRGMSEQYF